Listed below are T cell receptor beta chains from one sample, sequenced in a study of beta chain features in type 1 diabetes. Measured with immunoSEQ multiplex PCR; TCRdb has only the in-frame clones, and not every one. The table has a few hundred thousand clones, 10% to 15% seen once. Sequences were obtained from naive CD4+ T cells from blood. The receptors shown here come from a man younger than 35 in good health. CDR3s include the opening cysteine and the closing phenylalanine or tryptophan. The D gene is left open where the match is weak. Part of the rows lack a size; the others show once, few, many or a class for expanded clones.

TRBV4-3	TRBJ1-4	few	TRBD1	CASSQLGPGQGVPKLFF	TGCGCCAGCAGCCAACTTGGGCCGGGACAGGGAGTCCCGAAACTGTTTTTT
TRBV21-1	TRBJ2-1	.	.	CASSKVGGLYNEQFF	TGTGCCAGCAGCAAAGTTGGGGGCCTGTACAATGAGCAGTTCTTC
TRBV27	TRBJ2-7	.	.	CASSTGDYEQYF	TGTGCCAGCAGTACAGGAGACTACGAGCAGTACTTC
TRBV7-9	TRBJ2-5	.	TRBD1	CASRTGGSKETQYF	TGTGCCAGCAGAACAGGGGGAAGTAAAGAGACCCAGTACTTC
TRBV7-2	TRBJ1-5	.	TRBD1	CASSRDSPYSNQPQHF	TGTGCCAGCAGCCGGGACAGCCCGTATAGCAATCAGCCCCAGCATTTT
TRBV25-1	TRBJ2-3	.	.	CATTRTDTQYF	TGTGCCACCACTAGGACAGATACGCAGTATTTT
TRBV9	TRBJ2-7	.	TRBD2	CASSQRLRTSGRAHLRSYEQYF	TGTGCCAGCAGCCAAAGATTGAGGACTAGCGGGAGGGCCCATCTGAGGAGTTACGAGCAGTACTTC
TRBV28	TRBJ1-2	.	.	CASSFEVTYGYTF	TGTGCCAGCAGTTTTGAGGTTACCTATGGCTACACCTTC
TRBV7-3	TRBJ2-5	.	TRBD1	CASSLTGTGGWETQYF	TGTGCCAGCAGCTTAACAGGGACAGGGGGTTGGGAGACCCAGTACTTC
TRBV28	TRBJ1-1	.	.	CASIYFGASSLVGTEAFF	TGTGCCAGCATTTATTTTGGGGCATCCTCCTTGGTGGGGACTGAAGCTTTCTTT
TRBV9	TRBJ2-2	.	.	CASSPTPTPTPGELFF	TGTGCCAGCAGCCCTACTCCGACACCCACCCCCGGGGAGCTGTTTTTT
TRBV29-1	TRBJ1-4	once	TRBD1	CSVGSRGEKLFF	TGCAGCGTTGGAAGCAGGGGGGAAAAACTGTTTTTT
TRBV28	TRBJ1-1	few	.	CASSRGGDTEAFF	TGTGCCAGCAGCCGAGGGGGGGACACTGAAGCTTTCTTT
TRBV9	TRBJ2-7	.	TRBD2	CASSPRTSGSASSYEQYF	TGTGCCAGCAGCCCGAGGACTAGCGGGAGTGCCTCCTCCTACGAGCAGTACTTC
TRBV28	TRBJ1-5	.	TRBD1	CASSLRTGSHQPQHF	TGTGCCAGCAGTTTAAGGACAGGGTCCCATCAGCCCCAGCATTTT
TRBV5-4	TRBJ2-7	few	.	CASSPVLVGGEQYF	TGTGCCAGCAGTCCGGTACTCGTGGGGGGCGAGCAGTACTTC
TRBV7-2	TRBJ2-1	.	TRBD1	CASNHRGREQFF	TGTGCCAGCAACCACAGGGGGCGGGAGCAGTTCTTC
TRBV18	TRBJ1-5	.	.	CASSPIGQNSNQPQHF	TGTGCCAGCTCACCAATTGGCCAAAATAGCAATCAGCCCCAGCATTTT
TRBV9	TRBJ2-7	.	.	CASSVEERNEQYF	TGTGCCAGCAGCGTTGAGGAGCGAAACGAGCAGTACTTC
TRBV7-6	TRBJ2-5	few	.	CASSVAAGETQYF	TGTGCCAGCAGCGTTGCTGCAGGGGAGACCCAGTACTTC
TRBV6-5	TRBJ2-1	few	.	CASSFTLGGAEQFF	TGTGCCAGCAGTTTCACATTAGGGGGTGCTGAGCAGTTCTTC
TRBV18	TRBJ2-1	few	TRBD1	CASSPGTGGLKSYNEQFF	TGTGCCAGCTCACCTGGGACAGGGGGCCTGAAATCCTACAATGAGCAGTTCTTC
TRBV7-9	TRBJ2-3	.	TRBD2	CASSRSGRADTQYF	TGTGCCAGCAGCCGAAGCGGGAGGGCAGATACGCAGTATTTT
TRBV30	TRBJ2-7	.	.	CAWGDITSYEQYF	TGTGCCTGGGGGGACATAACCTCCTACGAGCAGTACTTC
TRBV6-5	TRBJ1-4	few	.	CASSSSGAAAKLFF	TGTGCCAGCAGTTCAAGTGGGGCCGCGGCAAAACTGTTTTTT
TRBV30	TRBJ2-3	.	TRBD2	CACSRLAGGSTDTQYF	TGTGCCTGCTCCCGGCTAGCGGGAGGGTCGACAGATACGCAGTATTTT
TRBV4-1	TRBJ2-1	.	TRBD2	CASSQPTSGAGNEQFF	TGCGCCAGCAGCCAACCGACTAGCGGGGCTGGCAATGAGCAGTTCTTC
TRBV18	TRBJ2-5	few	.	CASSPDLQETQYF	TGTGCCAGCTCACCCGACTTACAAGAGACCCAGTACTTC
TRBV6-6	TRBJ1-3	.	TRBD1	CASSREKGAGGNTIYF	TGTGCCAGCAGTAGGGAAAAGGGGGCTGGTGGAAACACCATATATTTT
TRBV25-1	TRBJ2-7	few	TRBD2	CASSERGTSATYEQYF	TGTGCCAGCAGTGAAAGGGGAACTAGCGCGACCTACGAGCAGTACTTC
TRBV7-2	TRBJ1-4	few	.	CASSLVLDGWEKLFF	TGTGCCAGCAGCTTAGTACTAGACGGTTGGGAAAAACTGTTTTTT
TRBV11-2	TRBJ2-3	few	.	CASSRGVDSGTDTQYF	TGTGCCAGCAGCCGAGGGGTGGACAGCGGGACGGATACGCAGTATTTT
TRBV14	TRBJ1-2	few	.	CASSRAGGYGYTF	TGTGCCAGCAGCCGGGCCGGGGGGTATGGCTACACCTTC
TRBV7-9	TRBJ2-7	.	.	CASSFQGVEEQYF	TGTGCCAGCAGCTTTCAAGGGGTCGAGGAGCAGTACTTC
TRBV29-1	TRBJ2-7	.	TRBD1	CSVRPTGYEQYF	TGCAGCGTTCGGCCGACAGGGTACGAGCAGTACTTC